The source of this T cell receptor (beta chain) is a study of blood T cell repertoires in COVID-19. Study information: Nucleic acid was either cDNA or gDNA, and it came from T cells, B-cell-depleted T cells, or PBMCs.

Seattle's enrolled individuals joined amid active infection and were then monitored longitudinally. This CDR3 is 15 amino acids long. Trimming took 5 bases from V and 8 from J, leaving 18 bases between them. CDR1 is LNHDA and CDR2 is SQIVND in the germline V gene (reference sequence). In the original workflow: Reference gene primer amplification gave estimated nucleated cell counts. The assay was immunoSEQ multiplex PCR, and TCRdb's table has in-frame clones only and misses some. V, J and clone size derive from that table, while D and trimming were established from the DNA sequence. The table includes about 68,000 clones, 90% to 95% detected once.

The specimen was peripheral blood. The origin of this receptor is a man aged 40-49 years with COVID-19, enrolled during active disease. The chain uses TRBV19 and TRBJ1-4; D possibly corresponds to TRBD1 (6 bases). CDR3 sequence reads: CASSSRQAGEEKLFF. The CDR3 DNA follows: TGTGCCAGTAGTTCGAGACAGGCGGGAGAAGAAAAACTGTTTTTT.